The clone carrying this TCR beta chain has just one count. The protocol was immunoSEQ multiplex PCR, while the TCRdb copy is restricted to in-frame clones and leaves out a portion. The sample shows about 220,000 clones, 84% of them seen only once. In germline, CDR1 is MNHEY, CDR2 SMNVEV (reference sequence). This CDR3 has 13 amino acids. V shed 8 bases and J shed 1 base, with 11 bases lying between them. The data stem from a study of blood T cell repertoires in COVID-19. This chain uses TRBV27 with TRBJ1-1; unclear D gene. The receptor was derived from a woman in her 40s who had recovered from COVID-19. The material sequenced was PBMCs or T cells enriched from blood (not recorded which). Here the CDR3 DNA reads TGTGCCAGCGGAGAATACGGGAACACTGAAGCTTTCTTT. Amino acid sequence: CASGEYGNTEAFF.